One and the same sample provided the 15 T cell receptor beta chains below, sequenced in a study of cytomegalovirus exposure and HLA in healthy donors. Both 60 Vbeta primers and 13 Jbeta primers went into the PCR. Libraries were prepared by immunoSEQ multiplex PCR; TCRdb keeps only in-frame clonotypes and omits some of them. The sample has approximately 220,000 clones, less than 85% seen once; the top ten hold around 0.2%. The sequenced sample consisted of PBMCs. The source is a girl under 10 years old in good health and CMV-seronegative.

The chain joins TRBV11-2 to TRBJ2-7; D might be TRBD1 (5 bases). The CDR3 sequence is 15 residues long. CDR1 SGHAT and CDR2 FQNNGV come from the germline V gene. The germline V and J ends were trimmed by 0 bases and 9 bases, with 18 bases remaining between them. The CDR3: CASSLDPGQGRGQYF. Written as DNA, the CDR3 is TGTGCCAGCAGCTTAGATCCGGGCCAGGGAAGAGGGCAGTACTTC.

The chain has TRBV6-5 and TRBJ2-1, with 12 positions matching TRBD2. J lost 8 bases, V lost 5 bases, and 4 bases had no gene match. This CDR3 has 14 amino acids. Germline assignment: CDR1 MNHEY and CDR2 SVGAGI. As DNA, the CDR3 is TGTGCCAGCAGTCCGACTAGCGGGAGCGATGAGCAGTTCTTC. It translates to CASSPTSGSDEQFF.

The rearrangement uses TRBV6-5 and TRBJ1-4, with 7 bases lining up with TRBD1. V shed 1 base and J 3 bases; nucleotides not matched to a gene: 5. Germline CDR1 MNHEY, CDR2 SVGAGI. The CDR3 has 16 amino acids. CDR3 residues: CASSYLIGGPNEKLFF. The CDR3, as DNA: TGTGCCAGCAGTTACTTAATAGGGGGCCCTAATGAAAAACTGTTTTTT.

This clone appeared once. J is TRBJ2-7 and V is TRBV18; the match to TRBD1 covers 9 bases. The ends lost 4 bases at V and 4 bases at J; junction bases unmatched: 11. Germline assignment: CDR1 KGHSH and CDR2 LQKENI. CDR3 size: 16 residues. CDR3 in amino acids: CASSLNMGQGPYEQYF. DNA of the CDR3: TGTGCCAGCTCACTGAATATGGGACAGGGCCCATACGAGCAGTACTTC.

The V and J genes are TRBV5-5 and TRBJ2-5; D possibly corresponds to TRBD1 (6 bases). The tail of the sequence fits TRBJ2-7 better, so the J call may be wrong. Germline loops: CDR1 SGHKS, CDR2 YYEKEE (reference sequence). The CDR3 has 13 residues. DNA for the CDR3: TGTGCCAGCGGTTTCACAGGGACCTACGAGCAGTACTTC. Amino acids: CASGFTGTYEQYF.

J is TRBJ2-1 and V is TRBV10-3; D remains unclear. Germline CDR1 is ENHRY and CDR2 is SYGVKD. V lost 4 bases, J lost 10 bases, and 8 bases lay in between. This CDR3 comprises 11 residues. CDR3 sequence reads: CAISGIEEQFF. CDR3 DNA: TGTGCCATCAGTGGTATAGAGGAGCAGTTCTTC.

This chain links TRBV4-1 with TRBJ2-1; 9 bases align to TRBD2. V was clipped by 0 bases and J by 8 bases; unmatched bases: 8. Germline V CDR1 and CDR2: MGHRA, YSYEKL. There are 16 residues in the CDR3. CDR3 sequence reads: CASSQDHGASGDEQFF. DNA of the CDR3: TGCGCCAGCAGCCAAGACCATGGGGCTAGCGGGGATGAGCAGTTCTTC.

In the case of this clone: This same CDR3 is encoded by further DNA sequences in the sample. This chain uses TRBV5-6 with TRBJ1-1; maybe TRBD1 (5 bases). V dropped 0 bases and J dropped 1 base, with 16 bases sitting between them. Germline assignment: CDR1 SGHDT and CDR2 YYEEEE. The CDR3 has 17 amino acids. CDR3 protein: CASSLGSGRGRNTEAFF. Written as DNA, the CDR3 is TGTGCCAGCAGCTTGGGGTCTGGTAGGGGCCGGAACACTGAAGCTTTCTTT.

The chain combines TRBV10-2 with TRBJ2-1; the match to TRBD1 covers 8 bases. The CDR3 is 15 residues long. V shed 7 bases, J shed 0 bases, and the junction held 5 bases outside the gene matches. Germline V lookup: CDR1 WSHSY, CDR2 SAAADI. The chain's CDR3 is CASKAGGHSYNEQFF. The CDR3 nucleotides are TGCGCCAGCAAAGCAGGGGGCCACTCCTACAATGAGCAGTTCTTC.

V and J are TRBV18 and TRBJ2-1; 9 bases align to TRBD1. Trimming at V came to 6 bases and at J to 5 bases, leaving 11 bases not matched to a gene. The CDR3 is 16 residues long. Germline-derived CDR1 and CDR2 are KGHSH and LQKENI. The CDR3 region is CASSPTPGQGNNEQFF. As DNA, the CDR3 is TGTGCCAGCTCGCCAACTCCGGGACAGGGAAACAATGAGCAGTTCTTC.

A single count supports this clone. This rearrangement joins TRBV6-1 to TRBJ2-1, with D uncertain. There are 12 residues in the CDR3. V dropped 6 bases and J dropped 5 bases, with 8 bases sitting between them. The germline V gene encodes CDR1 MNHNS and CDR2 SASEGT. The CDR3 loop reads CASSATHNEQFF. CDR3 nucleotide sequence: TGTGCCAGCAGCGCGACACACAATGAGCAGTTCTTC.

Here the CDR3 DNA reads TGTGCCAGCAGCCAAGTCGAGGGCTATGGCTACACCTTC. It specifies CASSQVEGYGYTF. J is TRBJ1-2 and V is TRBV7-9, with D hard to call. Trimming removed 5 bases from V and 4 bases from J, with 11 bases in between. The CDR3 consists of 13 residues. Germline V gene data show CDR1 as SEHNR and CDR2 as FQNEAQ (reference sequence).

The sample holds a few counts of this clone. This chain uses TRBV16 with TRBJ1-4; TRBD1 agrees at 12 bases. With 4 bases clipped from V and 2 bases from J, the junction kept 5 bases outside the gene matches. From germline, CDR1 is KGHSY and CDR2 FQNENV. This CDR3 comprises 17 residues. The DNA of the CDR3 is TGTGCCAGCAGCCCTACCGGGACAGGGGGCACTAATGAAAAACTGTTTTTT. Its protein is CASSPTGTGGTNEKLFF. The whole variable domain, remainder taken from reference TRBV16 and TRBJ1-4, is GEEVAQTPKHLVRGEGQKAKLYCAPIKGHSYVFWYQQVLKNEFKFLISFQNENVFDETGMPKERFSAKCLPNSPCSLEIQATKLEDSAVYFCASSPTGTGGTNEKLFFGSGTQLSVL.

This clone was found once. This rearrangement joins TRBV28 to TRBJ1-1; the match to TRBD1 covers 7 bases. J gave up 0 bases and V 6 bases, and 10 bases lay outside the gene matches. CDR1 and CDR2 (germline): MDHEN, SYDVKM. The CDR3 is 16 amino acids. The CDR3 sequence: CASRVQGGPMNTEAFF. CDR3 nucleotides: TGTGCCAGCAGGGTTCAGGGGGGTCCTATGAACACTGAAGCTTTCTTT.

In its sample, this clone was seen once. J is TRBJ1-6 and V is TRBV11-2; TRBD1 matches at 7 bases. CDR1 is SGHAT, CDR2 FQNNGV, per germline. The CDR3 loop spans 15 amino acids. V gave up 3 bases and J gave up 9 bases; unmatched junction bases: 8. The CDR3 sequence is CASSFTGQSSSPLHF. CDR3 nucleotides: TGTGCCAGCAGCTTTACGGGACAGTCAAGTTCACCCCTCCACTTT.